The 3 T cell receptor beta chains presented below share a single source sample, sequenced in a study of shared clonotypes between healthy human individuals. TCRdb keeps only in-frame clones here, not all; method: immunoSEQ multiplex PCR. The data hold fewer than 650,000 clones, with 70% to 80% observed a single time. Sample: PBMCs. Receptor source: a middle-aged woman in good health. Some clones in this sample may be carry-over from other donors' samples.

J is TRBJ2-1 and V is TRBV18; 14 nucleotides line up with TRBD2. Germline CDR1 reads KGHSH; CDR2 reads LQKENI. The junction had 3 bases not matched to a gene; V was cut back by 2 bases and J by 3 bases. The CDR3 has 17 residues. CDR3 loop: CASSPLGTSGSYNEQFF. The CDR3 nucleotides read TGTGCCAGCTCACCATTAGGGACTAGCGGGAGCTACAATGAGCAGTTCTTC.

The chain joins TRBV5-1 to TRBJ2-3, with 11 bases matching TRBD2. CDR3 size: 16 residues. From germline, CDR1 is SGHRS and CDR2 YFSETQ. V was pared by 0 bases and J by 5 bases, with 5 bases of the junction left unmatched. CDR3 sequence: CASSLGLSGRGDTQYF. The CDR3 nucleotides are TGCGCCAGCAGCTTGGGGCTTAGCGGGAGGGGAGATACGCAGTATTTT.

The gene calls are TRBV18 and TRBJ1-1, with D unresolved. The germline gives CDR1 KGHSH, CDR2 LQKENI. The CDR3 consists of 15 residues. V lost 4 bases and J lost 4, with 16 bases in between. The CDR3 nucleotides are TGTGCCAGCTCACGAGATCTCGCAGACGGCACTGAAGCTTTCTTT. Its protein product is CASSRDLADGTEAFF. Together with reference TRBV18 and TRBJ1-1, the CDR3 gives the full variable domain: NAGVMQNPRHLVRRRGQEARLRCSPMKGHSHVYWYRQLPEEGLKFMVYLQKENIIDESGMPKERFSAEFPKEGPSILRIQQVVRGDSAAYFCASSRDLADGTEAFFGQGTRLTVV.